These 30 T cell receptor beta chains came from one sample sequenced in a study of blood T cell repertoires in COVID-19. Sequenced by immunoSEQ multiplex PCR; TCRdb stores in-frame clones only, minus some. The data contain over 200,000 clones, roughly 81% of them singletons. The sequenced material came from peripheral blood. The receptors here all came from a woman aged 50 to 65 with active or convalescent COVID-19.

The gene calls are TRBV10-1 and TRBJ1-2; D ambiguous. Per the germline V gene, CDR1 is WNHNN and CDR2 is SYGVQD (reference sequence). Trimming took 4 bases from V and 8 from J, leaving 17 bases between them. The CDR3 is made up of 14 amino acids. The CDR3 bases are TGCGCCAGCAGTGGGGCGCTTTGGGTCGGAGGCTACACCTTC. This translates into CASSGALWVGGYTF.

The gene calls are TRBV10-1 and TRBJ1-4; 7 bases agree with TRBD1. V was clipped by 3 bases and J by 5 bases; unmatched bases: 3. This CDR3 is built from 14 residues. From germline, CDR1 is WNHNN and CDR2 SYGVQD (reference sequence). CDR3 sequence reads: CASSDGTVNEKLFF. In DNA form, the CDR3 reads TGCGCCAGCAGTGATGGGACAGTGAATGAAAAACTGTTTTTT.

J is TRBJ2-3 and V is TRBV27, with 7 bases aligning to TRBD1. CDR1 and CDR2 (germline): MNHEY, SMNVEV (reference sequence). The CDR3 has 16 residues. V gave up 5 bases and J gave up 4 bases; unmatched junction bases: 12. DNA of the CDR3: TGTGCCAGCAGTCCCCCCGGGGTCGGACAGGCAGATACGCAGTATTTT. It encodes CASSPPGVGQADTQYF.

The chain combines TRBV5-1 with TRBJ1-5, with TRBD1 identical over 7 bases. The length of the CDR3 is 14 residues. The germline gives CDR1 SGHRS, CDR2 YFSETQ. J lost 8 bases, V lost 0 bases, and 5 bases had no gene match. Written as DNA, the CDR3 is TGCGCCAGCAGCTTGGAGGGGGCGAGGGAGCCCCAGCATTTT. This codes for CASSLEGAREPQHF.

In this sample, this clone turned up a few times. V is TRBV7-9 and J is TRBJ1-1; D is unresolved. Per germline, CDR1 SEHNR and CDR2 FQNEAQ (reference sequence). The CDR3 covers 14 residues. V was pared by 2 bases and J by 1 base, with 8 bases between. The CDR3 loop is CASSLMSGNTEAFF. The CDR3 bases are TGTGCCAGCAGCTTAATGTCCGGGAACACTGAAGCTTTCTTT.

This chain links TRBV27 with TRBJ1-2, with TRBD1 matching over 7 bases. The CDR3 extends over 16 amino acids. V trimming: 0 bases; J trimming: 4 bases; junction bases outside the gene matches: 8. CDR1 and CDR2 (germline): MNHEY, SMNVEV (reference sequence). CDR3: CASSLSWDRYSYGYTF. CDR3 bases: TGTGCCAGCAGTTTATCGTGGGACAGATATTCCTATGGCTACACCTTC.

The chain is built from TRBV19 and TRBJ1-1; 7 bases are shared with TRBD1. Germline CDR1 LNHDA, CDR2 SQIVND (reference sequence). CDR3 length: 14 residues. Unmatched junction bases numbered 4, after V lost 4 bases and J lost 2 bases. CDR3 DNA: TGTGCCAGTAGTACACAGGGGACTAACACTGAAGCTTTCTTT. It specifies CASSTQGTNTEAFF.

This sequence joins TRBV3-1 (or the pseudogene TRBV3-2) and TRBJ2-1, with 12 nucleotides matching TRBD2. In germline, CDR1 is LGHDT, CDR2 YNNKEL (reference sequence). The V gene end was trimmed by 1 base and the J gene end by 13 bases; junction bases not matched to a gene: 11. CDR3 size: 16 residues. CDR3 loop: CASSQVDELAGGIQFF. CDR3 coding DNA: TGTGCCAGCAGCCAAGTTGACGAGCTAGCGGGAGGGATACAGTTCTTC.

The CDR3 region has the DNA TGTGCCAGCAGTGAAGGCCAGGGTAGGGGTTACAATCAGCCCCAGCATTTT. Amino acids: CASSEGQGRGYNQPQHF. The rearrangement joins TRBV6-1 to TRBJ1-5, with D possibly being TRBD1 (5 bases). Germline V gene lookup returns CDR1 MNHNS and CDR2 SASEGT. The CDR3 sequence is 17 residues long. Trimming cost V 1 base and J 3 bases, with 16 bases left between them.

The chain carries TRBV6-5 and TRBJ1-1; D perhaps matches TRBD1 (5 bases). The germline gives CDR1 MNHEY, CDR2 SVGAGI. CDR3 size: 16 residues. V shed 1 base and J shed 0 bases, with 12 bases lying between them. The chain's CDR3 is CASSYLLGGMNTEAFF. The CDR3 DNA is TGTGCCAGCAGTTACTTGCTGGGGGGGATGAACACTGAAGCTTTCTTT.

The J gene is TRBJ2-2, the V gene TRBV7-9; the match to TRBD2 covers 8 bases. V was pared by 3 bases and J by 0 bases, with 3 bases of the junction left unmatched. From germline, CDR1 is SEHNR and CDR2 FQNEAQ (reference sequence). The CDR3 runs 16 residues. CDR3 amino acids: CASSLTSASNTGELFF. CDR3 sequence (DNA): TGTGCCAGCAGCTTGACTAGCGCCTCGAACACCGGGGAGCTGTTTTTT.

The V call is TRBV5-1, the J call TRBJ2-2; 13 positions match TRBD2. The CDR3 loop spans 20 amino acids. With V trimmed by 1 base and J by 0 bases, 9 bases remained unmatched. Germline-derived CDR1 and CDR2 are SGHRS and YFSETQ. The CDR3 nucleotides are TGCGCCAGCAGCTTGCGCCCCTCTACTAGCGGGGGGGCGAACACCGGGGAGCTGTTTTTT. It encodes CASSLRPSTSGGANTGELFF.

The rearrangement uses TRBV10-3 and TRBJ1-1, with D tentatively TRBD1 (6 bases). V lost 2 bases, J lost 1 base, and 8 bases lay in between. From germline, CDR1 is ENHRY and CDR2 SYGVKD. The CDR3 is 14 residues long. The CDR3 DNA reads TGTGCCATCAGTGAGCACAGGGAGAACACTGAAGCTTTCTTT. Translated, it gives CAISEHRENTEAFF.

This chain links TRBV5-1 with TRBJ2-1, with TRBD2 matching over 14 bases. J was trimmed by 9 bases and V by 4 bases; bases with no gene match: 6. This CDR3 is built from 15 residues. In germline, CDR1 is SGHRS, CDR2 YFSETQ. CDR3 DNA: TGCGCCAGCAGCGGAGGGACTAGCGGGGGTATTGAGCAGTTCTTC. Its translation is CASSGGTSGGIEQFF.

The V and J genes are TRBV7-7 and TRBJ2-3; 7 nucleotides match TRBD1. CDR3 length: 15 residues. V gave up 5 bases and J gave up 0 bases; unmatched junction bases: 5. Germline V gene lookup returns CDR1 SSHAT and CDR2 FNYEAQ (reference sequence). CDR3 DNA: TGTGCCAGCAGCCCCCGACAGGGTAGCACAGATACGCAGTATTTT. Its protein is CASSPRQGSTDTQYF.

CDR3 region: CSASKVSTGSSPLHF. DNA of the CDR3: TGCAGTGCTAGTAAGGTTAGCACGGGGTCCTCACCCCTCCACTTT. The chain combines TRBV20-1 with TRBJ1-6; D not resolved. The CDR3 runs to 15 residues. V was clipped by 3 bases and J by 10 bases, with 19 bases between them. The germline V gene encodes CDR1 DFQATT and CDR2 SNEGSKA (reference sequence).

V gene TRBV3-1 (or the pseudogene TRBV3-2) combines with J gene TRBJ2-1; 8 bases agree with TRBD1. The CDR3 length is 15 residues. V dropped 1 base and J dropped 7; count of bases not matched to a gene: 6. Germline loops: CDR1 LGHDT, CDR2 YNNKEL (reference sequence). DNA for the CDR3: TGTGCCAGCAGCCAAGGGATCACAGGGGGAAATGAGCAGTTCTTC. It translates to CASSQGITGGNEQFF.

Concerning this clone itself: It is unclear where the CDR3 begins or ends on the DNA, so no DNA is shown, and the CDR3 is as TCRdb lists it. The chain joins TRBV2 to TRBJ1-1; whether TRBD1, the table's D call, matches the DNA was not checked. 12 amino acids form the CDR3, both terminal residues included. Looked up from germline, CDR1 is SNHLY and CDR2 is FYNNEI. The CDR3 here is CASSVGTGTTFF.

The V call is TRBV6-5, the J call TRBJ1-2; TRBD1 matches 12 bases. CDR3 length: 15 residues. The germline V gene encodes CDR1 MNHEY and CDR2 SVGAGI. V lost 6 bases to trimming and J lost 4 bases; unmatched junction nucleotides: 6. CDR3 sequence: CASRGQGARSYGYTF. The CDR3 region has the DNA TGTGCCAGCAGGGGACAGGGGGCGCGGAGCTATGGCTACACCTTC.

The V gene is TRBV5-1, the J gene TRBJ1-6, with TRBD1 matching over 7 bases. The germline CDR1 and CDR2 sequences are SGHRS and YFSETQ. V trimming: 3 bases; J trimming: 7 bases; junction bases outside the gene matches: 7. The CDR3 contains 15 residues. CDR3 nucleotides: TGCGCCAGCAGCTCCTCGGGACAGCTAAATTCACCCCTCCACTTT. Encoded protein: CASSSSGQLNSPLHF.

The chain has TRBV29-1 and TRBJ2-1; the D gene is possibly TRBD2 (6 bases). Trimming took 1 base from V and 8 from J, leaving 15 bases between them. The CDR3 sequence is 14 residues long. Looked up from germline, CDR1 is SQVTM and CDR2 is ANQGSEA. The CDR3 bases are TGCAGCGTTGAAGGGCGTTCGGAGCGGGATGAGCAGTTCTTC. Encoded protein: CSVEGRSERDEQFF.

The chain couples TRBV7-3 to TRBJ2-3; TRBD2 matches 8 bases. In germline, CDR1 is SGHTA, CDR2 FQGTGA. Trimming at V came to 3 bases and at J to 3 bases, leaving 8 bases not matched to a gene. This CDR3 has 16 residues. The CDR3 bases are TGTGCCAGCAGCTTGGAACTAGCGGTCGGGACAGATACGCAGTATTTT. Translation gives CASSLELAVGTDTQYF. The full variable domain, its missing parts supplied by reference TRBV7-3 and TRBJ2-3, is GAGVSQTPSNKVTEKGKYVELRCDPISGHTALYWYRQSLGQGPEFLIYFQGTGAADDSGLPNDRFFAVRPEGSVSTLKIQRTERGDSAVYLCASSLELAVGTDTQYFGPGTRLTVL.

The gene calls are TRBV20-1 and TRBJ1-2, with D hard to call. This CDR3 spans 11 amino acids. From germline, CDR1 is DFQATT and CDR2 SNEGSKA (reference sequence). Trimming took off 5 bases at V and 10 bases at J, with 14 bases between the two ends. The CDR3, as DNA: TGCAGTGCTTCTGACTCACCGTACTACACCTTC. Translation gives CSASDSPYYTF.

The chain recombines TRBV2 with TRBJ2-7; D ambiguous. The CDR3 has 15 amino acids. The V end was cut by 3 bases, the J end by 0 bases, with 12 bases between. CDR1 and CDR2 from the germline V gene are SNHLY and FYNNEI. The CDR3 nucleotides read TGTGCCAGCAGTGACGTCCAGGTTGGCTCCTACGAGCAGTACTTC. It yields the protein CASSDVQVGSYEQYF.

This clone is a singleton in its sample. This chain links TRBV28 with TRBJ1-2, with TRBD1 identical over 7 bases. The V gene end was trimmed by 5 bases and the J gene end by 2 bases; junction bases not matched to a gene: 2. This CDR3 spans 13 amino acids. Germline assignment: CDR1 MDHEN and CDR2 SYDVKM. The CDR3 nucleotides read TGTGCCAGCAGTGCGGGACAGAACTATGGCTACACCTTC. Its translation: CASSAGQNYGYTF.

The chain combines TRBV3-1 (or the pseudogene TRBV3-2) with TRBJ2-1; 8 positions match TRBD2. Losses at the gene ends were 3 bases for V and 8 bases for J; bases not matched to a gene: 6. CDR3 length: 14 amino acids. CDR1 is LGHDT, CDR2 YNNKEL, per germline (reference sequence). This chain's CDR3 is CASSHPLSGDEQFF. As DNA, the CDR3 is TGTGCCAGCAGCCACCCCCTTAGCGGGGATGAGCAGTTCTTC.

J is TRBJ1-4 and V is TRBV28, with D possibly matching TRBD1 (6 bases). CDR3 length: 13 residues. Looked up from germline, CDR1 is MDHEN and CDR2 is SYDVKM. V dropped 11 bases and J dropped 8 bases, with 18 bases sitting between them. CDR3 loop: CAAYGGRKEKLFF. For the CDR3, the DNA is TGTGCCGCTTACGGGGGGCGAAAAGAAAAACTGTTTTTT.

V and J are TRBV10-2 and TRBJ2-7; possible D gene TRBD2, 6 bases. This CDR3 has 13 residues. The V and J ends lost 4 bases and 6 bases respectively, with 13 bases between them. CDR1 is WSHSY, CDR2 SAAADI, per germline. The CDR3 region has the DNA TGCGCCAGCAGTGGGGACGGGAGTACCGAGCAGTACTTC. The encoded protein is CASSGDGSTEQYF.

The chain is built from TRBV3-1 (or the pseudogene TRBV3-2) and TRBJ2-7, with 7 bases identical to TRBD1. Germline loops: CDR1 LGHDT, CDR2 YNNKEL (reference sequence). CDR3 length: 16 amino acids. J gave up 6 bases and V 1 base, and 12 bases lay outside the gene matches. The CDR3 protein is CASSQVRPGQLSEQYF. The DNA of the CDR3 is TGTGCCAGCAGCCAAGTACGTCCGGGACAGTTGAGCGAGCAGTACTTC.

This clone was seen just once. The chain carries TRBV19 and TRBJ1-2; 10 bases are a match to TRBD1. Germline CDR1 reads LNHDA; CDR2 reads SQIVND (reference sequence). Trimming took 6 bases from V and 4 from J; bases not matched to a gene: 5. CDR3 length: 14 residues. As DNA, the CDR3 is TGTGCCAGTAGGAGGGGACAGGGGCCCTATGGCTACACCTTC. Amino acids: CASRRGQGPYGYTF.